The present T cell receptor (beta chain) was sequenced within a study of monozygotic twins with inflammatory bowel disease. For every TCR library, about 4,000 ng of total RNA was used. Using the 5' RACE reads, TCRdb records one entry per CDR3 protein without DNA. Its listing shows approximately 390,000 distinct CDR3 sequences. The germline gives CDR1 MNHEY, CDR2 SVGEGT. This CDR3 spans 18 amino acids. A note on this clonotype: Antigen: not known.

Whole-study results and caveats: IBD patients share fewer clonotypes with other people than healthy twins do, especially with disease activity.

The chain carries TRBV6-2 or TRBV6-3 and TRBJ2-1; with no DNA, the TCRdb D assignment of TRBD2 cannot be verified. What was sequenced was blood. The receptor was isolated from a human donor with ulcerative colitis or Crohn's disease, or a healthy co-twin of an affected twin (not recorded which). CDR3 loop: CASSYTLAGGGEYNEQFF.